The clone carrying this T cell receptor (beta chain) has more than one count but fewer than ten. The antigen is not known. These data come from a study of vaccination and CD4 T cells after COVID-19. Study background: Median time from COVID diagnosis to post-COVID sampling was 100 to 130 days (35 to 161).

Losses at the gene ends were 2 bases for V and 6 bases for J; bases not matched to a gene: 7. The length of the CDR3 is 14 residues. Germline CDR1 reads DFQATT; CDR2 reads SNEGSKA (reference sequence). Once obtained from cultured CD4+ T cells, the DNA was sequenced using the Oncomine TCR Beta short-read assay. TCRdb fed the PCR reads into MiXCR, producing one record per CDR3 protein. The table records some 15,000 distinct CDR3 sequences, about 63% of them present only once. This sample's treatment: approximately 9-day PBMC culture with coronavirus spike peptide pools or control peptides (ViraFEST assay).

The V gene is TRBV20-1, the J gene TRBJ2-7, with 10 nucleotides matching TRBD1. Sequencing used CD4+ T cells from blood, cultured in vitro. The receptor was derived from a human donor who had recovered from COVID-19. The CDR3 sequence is CSARHGTGASEQYF. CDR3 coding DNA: TGCAGTGCTAGACACGGGACAGGGGCTTCCGAGCAGTACTTC.